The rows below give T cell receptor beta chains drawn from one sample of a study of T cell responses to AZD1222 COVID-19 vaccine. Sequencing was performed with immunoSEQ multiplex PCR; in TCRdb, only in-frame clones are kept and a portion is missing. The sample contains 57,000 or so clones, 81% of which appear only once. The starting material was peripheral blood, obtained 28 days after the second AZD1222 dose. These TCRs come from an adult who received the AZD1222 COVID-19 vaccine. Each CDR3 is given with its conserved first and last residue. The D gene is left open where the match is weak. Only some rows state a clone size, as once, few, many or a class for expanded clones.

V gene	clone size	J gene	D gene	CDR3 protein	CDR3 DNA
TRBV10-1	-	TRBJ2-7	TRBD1	CASSPVDRECCEWQYF	TGCGCCAGCAGTCCAGTGGACAGGGAGTGTTGTGAGTGGCAGTACTTC
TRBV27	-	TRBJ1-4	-	CASSFYDGGYEKLFF	TGTGCCAGCAGTTTTTACGACGGGGGGTACGAAAAACTGTTTTTT
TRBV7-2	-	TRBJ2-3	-	CASSSSGRGATQYF	TGTGCCAGCAGCTCCTCGGGTCGGGGTGCTACGCAGTATTTT
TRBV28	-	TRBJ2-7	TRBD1	CASSLFAGLRGLTYEQYF	TGTGCCAGCAGTTTATTCGCGGGTTTGAGGGGGCTCACCTACGAGCAGTACTTC
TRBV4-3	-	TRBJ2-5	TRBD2	CASSQLAGAGETQYF	TGCGCCAGCAGCCAACTAGCGGGTGCGGGTGAGACCCAGTACTTC
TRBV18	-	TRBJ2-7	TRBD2	CASALGAGGPYEQYF	TGTGCCAGCGCCTTGGGAGCGGGAGGGCCCTACGAGCAGTACTTC
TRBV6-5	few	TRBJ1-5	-	CASRLQGGSNQPQHF	TGTGCCAGCAGACTACAGGGTGGAAGCAATCAGCCCCAGCATTTT
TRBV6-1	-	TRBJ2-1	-	CASSDNGGRSGLSYINEQFF	TGTGCCAGCAGTGACAACGGGGGACGATCAGGCCTGTCTTACATCAATGAGCAGTTCTTC
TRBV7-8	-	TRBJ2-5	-	CASSLGGAEGETQYF	TGTGCCAGCAGCTTAGGCGGGGCCGAGGGAGAGACCCAGTACTTC
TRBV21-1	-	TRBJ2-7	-	CASSRGQISYEQYF	TGTGCCAGCAGCAGGGGACAGATCTCCTACGAGCAGTACTTC
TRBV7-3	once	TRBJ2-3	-	CASSLFTGAIDTQYF	TGTGCCAGCAGCTTATTCACGGGGGCAATAGATACGCAGTATTTT
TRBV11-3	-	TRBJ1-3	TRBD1	CASSPGQGPGNTIYF	TGTGCCAGCAGCCCAGGACAGGGTCCTGGAAACACCATATATTTT
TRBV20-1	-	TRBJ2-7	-	CSASKGGGSSYEQYF	TGCAGTGCTAGTAAGGGGGGCGGGAGCTCCTACGAGCAGTACTTC
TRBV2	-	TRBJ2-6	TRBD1	CASGGPGQGAPSGANVLTF	TGTGCCAGCGGGGGGCCGGGACAGGGGGCCCCTTCTGGGGCCAACGTCCTGACTTTC
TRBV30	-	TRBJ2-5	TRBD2	CAWRRAGGTQYF	TGTGCCTGGAGAAGGGCGGGAGGGACCCAGTACTTC
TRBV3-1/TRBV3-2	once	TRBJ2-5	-	CASSQGVQETQYF	TGTGCCAGCAGCCAAGGAGTCCAAGAGACCCAGTACTTC
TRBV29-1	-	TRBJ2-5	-	CSVEVQETQYF	TGCAGCGTTGAAGTACAAGAGACCCAGTACTTC
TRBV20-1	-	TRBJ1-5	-	CSATEWGYSNQPQHF	TGCAGTGCTACTGAATGGGGGTATAGCAATCAGCCCCAGCATTTT
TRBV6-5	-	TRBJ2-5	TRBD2	CASSYSGSGGETQYF	TGTGCCAGCAGTTACTCGGGATCGGGGGGAGAGACCCAGTACTTC
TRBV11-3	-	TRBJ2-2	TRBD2	CASSLTGLAANTGELFF	TGTGCCAGCAGCTTAACGGGACTAGCGGCGAACACCGGGGAGCTGTTTTTT
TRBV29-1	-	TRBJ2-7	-	CSVQDSESSYEQYF	TGCAGCGTGCAAGACAGTGAGAGCTCCTACGAGCAGTACTTC
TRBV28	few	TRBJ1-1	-	CASSLSQGNTEAFF	TGTGCCAGCAGTTTATCACAGGGGAACACTGAAGCTTTCTTT
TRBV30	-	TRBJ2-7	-	CAWATGQSSYEQYF	TGTGCCTGGGCAACGGGACAAAGCTCCTACGAGCAGTACTTC
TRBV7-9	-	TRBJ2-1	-	CASSSSTGERYNEQFF	TGTGCCAGCAGCTCATCGACAGGAGAAAGGTACAATGAGCAGTTCTTC
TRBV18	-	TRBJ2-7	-	CASSPGSYYYEQYF	TGTGCCAGCTCACCAGGTTCTTATTACTACGAGCAGTACTTC
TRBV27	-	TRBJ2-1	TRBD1	CASSSPGGPGNEQFF	TGTGCCAGCAGTTCTCCAGGGGGACCGGGGAATGAGCAGTTCTTC
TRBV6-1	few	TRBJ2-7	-	CASSEMGGGPQYF	TGTGCCAGCAGTGAAATGGGGGGCGGTCCGCAGTACTTC
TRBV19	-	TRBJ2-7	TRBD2	CASRPVAGEFHEQYF	TGTGCCAGTAGGCCCGTAGCGGGAGAGTTCCACGAGCAGTACTTC
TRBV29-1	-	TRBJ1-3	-	CSGGDTGSGNTIYF	TGCAGCGGGGGAGACACCGGCTCTGGAAACACCATATATTTT
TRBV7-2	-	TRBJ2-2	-	CASSFELITGELFF	TGTGCCAGCAGCTTTGAACTTATCACCGGGGAGCTGTTTTTT
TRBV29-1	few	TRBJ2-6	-	CSVAEGGSGANVLTF	TGCAGCGTTGCCGAGGGAGGCTCTGGGGCCAACGTCCTGACTTTC
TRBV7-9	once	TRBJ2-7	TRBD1	CASSHPGQPYEQYF	TGTGCCAGCAGCCACCCGGGACAGCCCTACGAGCAGTACTTC
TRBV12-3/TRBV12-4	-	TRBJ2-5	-	CASSLHGEETQYF	TGTGCCAGCAGTTTGCACGGGGAAGAGACCCAGTACTTC
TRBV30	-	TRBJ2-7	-	CAWRDFYEQYF	TGTGCCTGGAGAGATTTTTACGAGCAGTACTTC
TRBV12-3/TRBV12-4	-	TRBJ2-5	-	CASSSGGVETQYF	TGTGCCAGCAGTTCCGGTGGCGTAGAGACCCAGTACTTC
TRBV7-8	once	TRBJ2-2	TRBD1	CASSLGQGVNTGELFF	TGTGCCAGCAGCTTAGGTCAGGGGGTGAACACCGGGGAGCTGTTTTTT
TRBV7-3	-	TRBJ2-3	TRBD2	CASSGGGRGTQYF	TGTGCCAGCAGTGGTGGCGGGAGGGGTACGCAGTATTTT
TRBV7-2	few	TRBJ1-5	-	CASSLPQGSTPQHF	TGTGCCAGCAGCTTACCGCAGGGATCAACGCCCCAGCATTTT
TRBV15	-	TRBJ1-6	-	CATSWQGGGSYNSPLHF	TGTGCCACCAGTTGGCAGGGTGGGGGCTCCTATAATTCACCCCTCCACTTT
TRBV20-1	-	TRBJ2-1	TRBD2	CSAKLAGGQFF	TGCAGTGCAAAACTAGCGGGAGGGCAGTTCTTC
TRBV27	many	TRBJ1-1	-	CASSTRDGKDMNTEAFF	TGTGCCAGCAGTACGAGGGACGGCAAAGACATGAACACTGAAGCTTTCTTT
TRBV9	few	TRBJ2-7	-	CASSGGTQGYEQYF	TGTGCCAGCAGCGGAGGAACCCAGGGATACGAGCAGTACTTC
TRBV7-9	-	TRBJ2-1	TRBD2	CASSLGLAGVEQFF	TGTGCCAGCAGCTTAGGACTAGCGGGAGTCGAGCAGTTCTTC
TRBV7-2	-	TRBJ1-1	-	CASSSTGGARRTEAFF	TGTGCCAGCAGCTCCACGGGGGGGGCGCGACGGACTGAAGCTTTCTTT
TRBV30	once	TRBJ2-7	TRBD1	CAWSRTGGYEQYF	TGTGCCTGGAGCCGGACAGGGGGCTACGAGCAGTACTTC
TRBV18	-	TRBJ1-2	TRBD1	CASSPGQGNYGYTF	TGTGCCAGCTCACCGGGACAGGGGAACTATGGCTACACCTTC
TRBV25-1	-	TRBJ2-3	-	CASRLSDSSTDTQYF	TGTGCCAGCAGGCTATCTGATTCAAGCACAGATACGCAGTATTTT
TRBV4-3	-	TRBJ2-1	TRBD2	CASSQVRGVNEQFF	TGCGCCAGCAGCCAAGTCCGGGGGGTCAATGAGCAGTTCTTC
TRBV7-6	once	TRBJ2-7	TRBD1	CASSLARTGGEQYF	TGTGCCAGCAGCTTAGCCAGGACAGGGGGGGAGCAGTACTTC